The 23 T cell receptor beta chains presented below share a single source sample, sequenced in a study of T-cell memory formation after mild COVID-19. TCRdb fed the 5' RACE reads into MiXCR, producing one record per CDR3 protein. The sample consists of about 360,000 distinct CDR3 sequences, around 15% of them appearing once. The sample was PBMCs or a T cell subset sorted from them (not recorded which). The receptors here all came from a young man who had mild COVID-19 (a few samples of this study predate the infection). Cell type and time point are not known.

The chain combines TRBV9 with TRBJ1-1; 8 bases align to TRBD1. This CDR3 is built from 14 residues. The germline V gene encodes CDR1 SGDLS and CDR2 YYNGEE. V shed 3 bases and J 1 base; nucleotides not matched to a gene: 2. The chain's CDR3 is CASSGGQANTEAFF. CDR3 in DNA: TGTGCCAGCAGCGGGGGACAGGCGAACACTGAAGCTTTCTTT.

Ten or more counts support this clonotype. The J gene is TRBJ2-2, the V gene TRBV5-1; TRBD2 aligns across 14 bases. The germline V gene has CDR1 SGHRS and CDR2 YFSETQ. The CDR3 contains 18 residues. Trimming cost V 6 bases and J 5 bases; bases outside gene matches: 12. Here the CDR3 DNA reads TGCGCCAGCACAATGGGGACTAGCGGGGGCCCGAGGACCGGGGAGCTGTTTTTT. Its translation: CASTMGTSGGPRTGELFF.

V gene TRBV6-5 combines with J gene TRBJ2-2; 8 bases line up with TRBD1. CDR3 length: 17 amino acids. The germline V gene encodes CDR1 MNHEY and CDR2 SVGAGI. Trimming at V came to 0 bases and at J to 4 bases, leaving 7 bases not matched to a gene. CDR3 nucleotide sequence: TGTGCCAGCAGTTACTCCCCGGACAGGGAAAGCACCGGGGAGCTGTTTTTT. Protein product: CASSYSPDRESTGELFF.

This chain connects TRBV7-2 to TRBJ1-5; D is uncertain. This CDR3 is 14 amino acids long. V lost 1 base and J 0 bases, leaving 4 bases between the germline ends. Per the germline V gene, CDR1 is SGHTA and CDR2 is FQGNSA. As DNA, the CDR3 is TGTGCCAGCAGCTTAGATTATAGCAATCAGCCCCAGCATTTT. Translation gives CASSLDYSNQPQHF. Together with reference TRBV7-2 and TRBJ1-5, the CDR3 gives the full variable domain: GAGVSQSPSNKVTEKGKDVELRCDPISGHTALYWYRQSLGQGLEFLIYFQGNSAPDKSGLPSDRFSAERTGGSVSTLTIQRTQQEDSAVYLCASSLDYSNQPQHFGDGTRLSIL.

V and J are TRBV3-1 and TRBJ1-1; no definite D call. From germline, CDR1 is LGHDT and CDR2 YNNKEL (reference sequence). The CDR3 length is 14 residues. Trimming stripped 3 bases from V and 3 bases from J, with 11 bases between. In DNA form, the CDR3 reads TGTGCCAGCAGCCAGGGGTTTATGGACACTGAAGCTTTCTTT. Amino acid sequence: CASSQGFMDTEAFF.

V gene TRBV6-5 combines with J gene TRBJ2-2; TRBD2 matches at 8 bases. V shed 0 bases, J shed 4 bases, and the junction held 4 bases outside the gene matches. There are 16 residues in the CDR3. Germline lookup yields CDR1 MNHEY and CDR2 SVGAGI. CDR3 in amino acids: CASSYSTGGATGELFF. The CDR3 DNA reads as TGTGCCAGCAGTTACTCGACCGGGGGGGCCACCGGGGAGCTGTTTTTT.

This clonotype was detected once. The chain uses TRBV7-2 and TRBJ1-1; D is possibly TRBD1 (6 bases). The germline gives CDR1 SGHTA, CDR2 FQGNSA. The V end was cut by 6 bases, the J end by 1 base, with 18 bases between. This CDR3 spans 16 amino acids. CDR3 in DNA: TGTGCCAGCAGGCAGGACAGTAGCGGGGCGAACACTGAAGCTTTCTTT. Its translation: CASRQDSSGANTEAFF.

This sequence joins TRBV11-3 and TRBJ2-3; a weak D match, TRBD1 (6 bases). The V end lost 3 bases, the J end lost 2 bases, and 9 bases lay between the germline ends. CDR1 and CDR2 from the germline V gene are SGHNT and YENEEA. CDR3 length equals 14 residues. CDR3 sequence (DNA): TGTGCCAGCAGCTTCCAGGGGCCCACAGATACGCAGTATTTT. Protein product: CASSFQGPTDTQYF.

This clonotype was detected ten times or more. This sequence joins TRBV4-3 and TRBJ2-3; D is uncertain. Germline V lookup: CDR1 LGHNA, CDR2 YSLEER. CDR3 length: 15 residues. Between the trimmed V and J ends, which lost 0 bases and 3 bases, there was a span of 10 bases. The chain's CDR3 is CASSQDQAATDTQYF. Here the CDR3 DNA reads TGCGCCAGCAGCCAAGATCAGGCGGCAACAGATACGCAGTATTTT.

This clonotype was seen only a few times. The chain combines TRBV5-1 with TRBJ2-1, with D tentatively TRBD2 (5 bases). Between the trimmed V and J ends, which lost 0 bases and 8 bases, there was a span of 9 bases. CDR3 length: 13 residues. Per germline, CDR1 SGHRS and CDR2 YFSETQ. CDR3 region: CASSLAWRHEQFF. In DNA, the CDR3 is TGCGCCAGCAGCTTGGCGTGGAGGCATGAGCAGTTCTTC.

This clonotype was picked up many times. V gene TRBV12-3 or TRBV12-4 combines with J gene TRBJ2-1; 7 bases are shared with TRBD2. The CDR3 spans 15 residues. J was trimmed by 7 bases and V by 3 bases; bases with no gene match: 9. The CDR3 spells CASSLESRGGNEQFF. CDR3 DNA: TGTGCCAGCAGTTTGGAATCGAGGGGAGGGAATGAGCAGTTCTTC.

The J gene is TRBJ2-1, the V gene TRBV7-3; 14 bases fit TRBD2. Trimming at V came to 5 bases and at J to 9 bases, leaving 6 bases not matched to a gene. The germline V gene has CDR1 SGHTA and CDR2 FQGTGA. There are 15 residues in the CDR3. In DNA form, the CDR3 reads TGTGCCAGCAGCGAAAACGGACTAGCGGGGGGTGAGCAGTTCTTC. The encoded protein is CASSENGLAGGEQFF.

The gene calls are TRBV12-3 or TRBV12-4 and TRBJ1-1; no firm D call. The CDR3 has 13 amino acids. Trimming shortened V by 1 base and J by 9 bases, and 12 bases separated the two germline ends. CDR3 DNA sequence: TGTGCCAGCAGTTTAGTAACTCCCAATAAAGCTTTCTTT. Its translation: CASSLVTPNKAFF.

This chain joins TRBV28 and TRBJ2-7; 7 bases align to TRBD1. Germline V gives CDR1 MDHEN, CDR2 SYDVKM. The CDR3 is 12 residues long. The junction had 4 bases not matched to a gene; V was cut back by 5 bases and J by 6 bases. DNA for the CDR3: TGTGCCAGCAGTCCCAGGGGGTTCGAGCAGTACGTC. It codes for CASSPRGFEQYV.

V gene TRBV6-5 combines with J gene TRBJ2-3; D may correspond to TRBD1 or TRBD2 (6 bases each). CDR1 MNHEY and CDR2 SVGAGI come from the germline V gene. The V and J ends lost 5 bases and 7 bases respectively, with 13 bases between them. The CDR3 is 13 residues long. This CDR3 reads CASSKRGVYTQYF. The CDR3 nucleotides are TGTGCCAGCAGTAAAAGGGGGGTTTATACGCAGTATTTT.

This clonotype appeared once. The rearrangement uses TRBV13 and TRBJ2-3, with TRBD1 identical over 8 bases. With V trimmed by 4 bases and J by 10 bases, 16 bases remained unmatched. Germline V gives CDR1 PRHDT, CDR2 FYEKMQ (reference sequence). This CDR3 spans 16 amino acids. CDR3 in amino acids: CASSSTGVAALPAQYF. The DNA for the CDR3 is TGTGCCAGCAGCTCGACAGGGGTGGCGGCCCTCCCCGCGCAGTATTTT. Using reference TRBV13 and TRBJ2-3 for the parts outside the CDR3, the full variable domain is AAGVIQSPRHLIKEKRETATLKCYPIPRHDTVYWYQQGPGQDPQFLISFYEKMQSDKGSIPDRFSAQQFSDYHSELNMSSLELGDSALYFCASSSTGVAALPAQYFGPGTRLTVL.

The table lists this clonotype with a few counts. The genes are TRBV9 and TRBJ2-1; no clear D. Germline lookup yields CDR1 SGDLS and CDR2 YYNGEE. V shed 0 bases and J shed 8 bases, with 9 bases lying between them. CDR3 length equals 13 residues. The CDR3 DNA reads as TGTGCCAGCAGCGTAGTGGGAAACCATGAGCAGTTCTTC. It codes for CASSVVGNHEQFF.

CDR3 DNA: TGTGCCAGCAGTTGGAATGAGGACAGGTTCGCCGGGGAGCTGTTTTTT. It is translated as CASSWNEDRFAGELFF. The rearrangement joins TRBV28 to TRBJ2-2; 7 bases are a match to TRBD1. The germline V gene encodes CDR1 MDHEN and CDR2 SYDVKM. The length of the CDR3 is 16 residues. Trimming cost V 4 bases and J 6 bases; bases outside gene matches: 11.

This clonotype was counted between two and nine times. One junction end does not reproduce the germline sequence, and a read error may be involved. This chain links TRBV3-1 with TRBJ1-2; possible D gene TRBD1, 6 bases. Germline V gene data show CDR1 as LGHDT and CDR2 as YNNKEL (reference sequence). The CDR3 is 13 residues long. Here the CDR3 DNA reads TGTGCCAGCAGCCAAGAAGGGTCCCCGGGACACCATTTC. This translates into CASSQEGSPGHHF.

This clonotype was detected only a few times. The V call is TRBV5-1, the J call TRBJ2-7, with 9 bases matching TRBD1. Germline V CDR1 and CDR2: SGHRS, YFSETQ. This CDR3 has 15 amino acids. V was clipped by 0 bases and J by 6 bases; unmatched bases: 7. As DNA, the CDR3 is TGCGCCAGCAGCTTGGCCACAAACAGGGGGCGCGAGCAGTACTTC. Its translation is CASSLATNRGREQYF.

The chain couples TRBV20-1 to TRBJ2-5, with D unclear. The V end lost 1 base, the J end lost 8 bases, and 20 bases lay between the germline ends. The CDR3 sequence is 15 residues long. Germline CDR1 and CDR2: DFQATT and SNEGSKA (reference sequence). CDR3 DNA sequence: TGCAGTGCTAGAGCGACCGGGCCCGGGTACGGTACCCAGTACTTC. Encoded protein: CSARATGPGYGTQYF.

V gene TRBV20-1 combines with J gene TRBJ1-2; perhaps TRBD1 as D (5 bases). This CDR3 comprises 15 residues. Germline loops: CDR1 DFQATT, CDR2 SNEGSKA (reference sequence). The germline V and J ends were trimmed by 5 bases and 4 bases, with 20 bases remaining between them. The CDR3 DNA follows: TGCAGTGCTCGACGACAGCTAGTCTTTCTCTATGGCTACACCTTC. Translated, it gives CSARRQLVFLYGYTF.

CDR3 coding DNA: TGTGCCAGCAGCCAGACGAGCTCTGGGGCCAACGTCCTGACTTTC. Protein: CASSQTSSGANVLTF. The chain employs TRBV7-2 and TRBJ2-6; D remains ambiguous. The V end lost 5 bases, the J end lost 0 bases, and 8 bases lay between the germline ends. Germline CDR1 SGHTA, CDR2 FQGNSA. The CDR3 extends over 15 amino acids.